A single sample gave rise to the 9 T cell receptor beta chains below, sequenced in a study of a mutant IDH1 vaccine in newly diagnosed glioma. No antigen is known for these receptors. Sequencing used immunoSEQ multiplex PCR; TCRdb keeps in-frame clones, though not all of them. Of some 60,000 clones listed, over 70% are singletons. Documented time point: week 23, last vaccination. Vaccine doses each comprised 300 ug of mutant IDH1 20-mer peptide, with topical imiquimod. The sample consisted of PBMCs, taken from a glioma patient whose treatment included an IDH1 peptide vaccine. The receptors here all came from a man aged 40-50 years with glioma.

The rearrangement uses TRBV6-6 and TRBJ1-2; possible D gene TRBD1, 6 bases. CDR3 size: 16 residues. The ends were cut back, 3 bases at V and 1 base at J, with 15 bases in the middle. Germline V gene lookup returns CDR1 MNHNY and CDR2 SVGAGI (reference sequence). The CDR3 bases are TGTGCCAGCAGTTATGTGCCGGCAGGGGTTAACTATGGCTACACCTTC. Residues: CASSYVPAGVNYGYTF.

The chain has TRBV7-2 and TRBJ1-1; tentatively, D is TRBD1 (5 bases). Per the germline V gene, CDR1 is SGHTA and CDR2 is FQGNSA. The CDR3 length is 15 residues. V dropped 2 bases and J dropped 2 bases, with 12 bases sitting between them. The CDR3 DNA follows: TGTGCCAGCAGCTTAAACGCAGGGACCAACACTGAAGCTTTCTTT. Translating it yields CASSLNAGTNTEAFF. The full variable domain, rest sourced from reference TRBV7-2 and TRBJ1-1, is GAGVSQSPSNKVTEKGKDVELRCDPISGHTALYWYRQSLGQGLEFLIYFQGNSAPDKSGLPSDRFSAERTGGSVSTLTIQRTQQEDSAVYLCASSLNAGTNTEAFFGQGTRLTVV.

The J gene is TRBJ2-7, the V gene TRBV2; 7 bases match TRBD1. The CDR3 totals 18 residues. CDR1 SNHLY and CDR2 FYNNEI come from the germline V gene. V lost 4 bases, J lost 3 bases, and 18 bases stayed unmatched. CDR3 DNA: TGTGCCAGCAGTGGGTCCCCCTCCGGGACAGTAAGGATCTACGAGCAGTACTTC. Protein product: CASSGSPSGTVRIYEQYF.

This clone has only one observation. The V call is TRBV7-3, the J call TRBJ2-1; no reliable D call. V was clipped by 2 bases and J by 6 bases, with 20 bases between them. CDR3 length: 17 amino acids. Germline lookup yields CDR1 SGHTA and CDR2 FQGTGA. CDR3 sequence (DNA): TGTGCCAGCAGCTTACAGCCTTTGGAAAGGACCGTCAATGAGCAGTTCTTC. It codes for CASSLQPLERTVNEQFF.

This chain joins TRBV27 and TRBJ2-3; 9 nucleotides line up with TRBD2. The germline CDR1 and CDR2 sequences are MNHEY and SMNVEV (reference sequence). Losses at the gene ends were 3 bases for V and 5 bases for J; bases not matched to a gene: 12. The CDR3 extends over 17 amino acids. CDR3 nucleotide sequence: TGTGCCAGCAGTTTCAAGATAGCGGGAGCCTCGGGAGATACGCAGTATTTT. Protein sequence: CASSFKIAGASGDTQYF.

The V and J genes are TRBV11-3 and TRBJ2-3, with TRBD1 identical over 7 bases. Germline CDR1 reads SGHNT; CDR2 reads YENEEA. V was clipped by 1 base and J by 4 bases; unmatched bases: 5. CDR3 length equals 15 residues. CDR3 nucleotides: TGTGCCAGCAGCTTAGGCAGGGGGTGGTCAGATACGCAGTATTTT. Its protein is CASSLGRGWSDTQYF. The full variable domain, with the rest looked up from reference TRBV11-3 and TRBJ2-3, is EAGVVQSPRYKIIEKKQPVAFWCNPISGHNTLYWYLQNLGQGPELLIRYENEEAVDDSQLPKDRFSAERLKGVDSTLKIQPAELGDSAVYLCASSLGRGWSDTQYFGPGTRLTVL.

The rearrangement joins TRBV19 to TRBJ2-6; possibly TRBD1 for D (5 bases). CDR3 length: 15 amino acids. Germline CDR1 and CDR2: LNHDA and SQIVND (reference sequence). The ends were cut back, 4 bases at V and 2 bases at J, with 9 bases in the middle. As DNA, the CDR3 is TGTGCCAGTAGTACCGCAGGGACTGGGGCCAACGTCCTGACTTTC. It is translated as CASSTAGTGANVLTF.

This clone is a singleton in its sample. For the CDR3, the DNA is TGTGCCAGCAGCCAAGAGGCGACCGCAGGAGGCTACACCTTC. Translation: CASSQEATAGGYTF. V and J are TRBV4-2 and TRBJ1-2; no firm D call. CDR3 length equals 14 residues. Germline CDR1 is LGHNA and CDR2 is YNFKEQ. The ends were cut back, 0 bases at V and 8 bases at J, with 13 bases in the middle.

The V gene is TRBV13, the J gene TRBJ2-3; D unresolved. Trimming left V 5 bases short and J 0 bases short, with 6 bases between. The CDR3 runs 13 residues. Germline V gene data show CDR1 as PRHDT and CDR2 as FYEKMQ (reference sequence). The CDR3 DNA follows: TGTGCCAGCAGCGGCAGTAGCACAGATACGCAGTATTTT. Translation gives CASSGSSTDTQYF.